The 2 T cell receptor beta chains listed next were all sequenced from one sample in a study of blood T cell repertoires in COVID-19. The assay was immunoSEQ multiplex PCR, and TCRdb's table has in-frame clones only and misses some. The table includes about 100,000 clones, 65% to 90% detected once. The specimen was PBMCs or T cells enriched from blood (not recorded which). The receptor source for this set is a woman aged 45 to 65 who had recovered from COVID-19.

The CDR3 nucleotides are TGTGCCAGCAGCTTAGCGCTTACGGTTGATACGCAGTATTTT. Its translation is CASSLALTVDTQYF. The chain recombines TRBV7-9 with TRBJ2-3; D not certain. Trimming pared 0 bases from V and 6 bases from J, leaving 10 bases between. CDR1 and CDR2 from the germline V gene are SEHNR and FQNEAQ (reference sequence). CDR3 size: 14 residues.

This chain joins TRBV28 and TRBJ1-6; tentatively, D is TRBD1 (5 bases). CDR1 and CDR2 (germline): MDHEN, SYDVKM. CDR3 length equals 15 residues. Trimming pared 2 bases from V and 10 bases from J, leaving 15 bases between. In DNA, the CDR3 is TGTGCCAGCAGTTTAGTCGCGCCAGGGAAGTCACCCCTCCACTTT. Translated: CASSLVAPGKSPLHF.